This T cell receptor (beta chain) was captured in a study of cytomegalovirus exposure and HLA in healthy donors. Whole-study context: The approximately 110 validation repertoires were reported in a later analysis to have been generated on the same platform as the roughly 700 first-cohort repertoires.

Repertoires were generated with immunoSEQ multiplex PCR, while TCRdb's copy carries only in-frame clones and drops some. The sample has some 150,000 clones, 86% seen once; the top ten hold roughly 2.5%. Trimming removed 1 base from V and 2 bases from J; junction bases left unmatched: 11. This CDR3 is 18 amino acids long. Germline lookup yields CDR1 MGHRA and CDR2 YSYEKL. The chain recombines TRBV4-1 with TRBJ2-7, with 10 bases that match TRBD1. The origin of this receptor is a man younger than 30 in good health and CMV-seropositive. The specimen sequenced was PBMCs. CDR3 region: CASSQGGGQGTLPYEQYF. CDR3 nucleotide sequence: TGCGCCAGCAGCCAAGGAGGGGGACAGGGGACCCTTCCCTACGAGCAGTACTTC.